The next 10 T cell receptor beta chains were all read from a single sample in a study of cytomegalovirus exposure and HLA in healthy donors. The PCR had 60 Vbeta and 13 Jbeta primers. TCRdb's table, derived via immunoSEQ multiplex PCR, lists solely in-frame clones and lacks some. This table holds roughly 100,000 clones, 81% found once. Sequencing used PBMCs. All receptors come from a man aged 40-55 years in good health and CMV-seropositive.

This clone was detected only once. V is TRBV2 and J is TRBJ1-2; 11 bases agree with TRBD1. V lost 3 bases to trimming and J lost 7 bases; unmatched junction nucleotides: 7. Germline CDR1 and CDR2: SNHLY and FYNNEI. The CDR3 is 15 residues long. CDR3 in amino acids: CASSERDRGGIGYTF. CDR3 sequence (DNA): TGTGCCAGCAGTGAGAGGGACAGGGGGGGAATTGGCTACACCTTC.

The CDR3 region is CASSGLAGSTDTQYF. As DNA, the CDR3 is TGTGCCAGCAGCGGTCTAGCGGGGTCCACAGATACGCAGTATTTT. The V call is TRBV9, the J call TRBJ2-3; TRBD2 agrees at 9 bases. Germline-derived CDR1 and CDR2 are SGDLS and YYNGEE. CDR3 length: 15 residues. Losses at the gene ends were 3 bases for V and 2 bases for J; bases not matched to a gene: 4.

This chain joins TRBV2 and TRBJ2-7; 8 bases agree with TRBD2. V lost 1 base, J lost 5 bases, and 7 bases stayed unmatched. Germline CDR1 and CDR2: SNHLY and FYNNEI. The CDR3 consists of 15 residues. CDR3 loop: CASSEGRGLGDEQYF. The CDR3 DNA follows: TGTGCCAGCAGTGAAGGGCGGGGACTAGGAGACGAGCAGTACTTC.

This sequence joins TRBV2 and TRBJ1-2; D is uncertain. The V end lost 8 bases, the J end lost 4 bases, and 17 bases lay between the germline ends. This CDR3 region has 14 residues. CDR1 is SNHLY, CDR2 FYNNEI, per germline. CDR3 sequence reads: CASSKEGLPYGYTF. CDR3 nucleotides: TGTGCCAGCTCAAAGGAGGGTCTCCCCTATGGCTACACCTTC.

The V gene is TRBV27, the J gene TRBJ2-1; 8 bases map to TRBD2. The length of the CDR3 is 14 residues. With V trimmed by 8 bases and J by 5 bases, 8 bases remained unmatched. The germline V gene encodes CDR1 MNHEY and CDR2 SMNVEV (reference sequence). The CDR3 bases are TGTGCCAGCGGACCGGGACTAGATCACAATGAGCAGTTCTTC. This encodes CASGPGLDHNEQFF.

The chain joins TRBV5-1 to TRBJ1-2; 7 positions agree with TRBD1. The CDR3 is 14 residues long. With 0 bases clipped from V and 7 bases from J, the junction kept 6 bases outside the gene matches. Germline V gene sequence: CDR1 SGHRS, CDR2 YFSETQ. The CDR3 DNA sequence: TGCGCCAGCAGCTTGGGACAGGGAGGTGGTGGCTACACCTTC. Protein product: CASSLGQGGGGYTF.

The chain is built from TRBV9 and TRBJ1-1; possibly TRBD1 for D (6 bases). V was pared by 2 bases and J by 0 bases, with 8 bases between. The CDR3 runs 14 residues. Germline CDR1 is SGDLS and CDR2 is YYNGEE. The CDR3 sequence: CASSVTGMNTEAFF. The DNA for the CDR3 is TGTGCCAGCAGCGTGACAGGCATGAACACTGAAGCTTTCTTT.

V gene TRBV19 combines with J gene TRBJ1-2; TRBD1 matches at 9 bases. This CDR3 is built from 17 residues. Germline CDR1 reads LNHDA; CDR2 reads SQIVND (reference sequence). The trim removed 7 bases at V and 4 bases at J, leaving 16 bases unmatched. CDR3 amino acids: CASTQDRGSVAGYGYTF. CDR3 DNA sequence: TGTGCCAGTACCCAGGACAGGGGAAGTGTAGCGGGCTATGGCTACACCTTC.

This clone has a single count. The chain carries TRBV29-1 and TRBJ1-1; possibly TRBD1 for D (5 bases). Germline V gene sequence: CDR1 SQVTM, CDR2 ANQGSEA. V lost 2 bases to trimming and J lost 0 bases, with 10 bases between them. This CDR3 is 14 amino acids long. In DNA form, the CDR3 reads TGCAGCGTTGAACGACAGACCATGAACACTGAAGCTTTCTTT. Its protein product is CSVERQTMNTEAFF. Full variable domain (rest looked up from reference TRBV29-1 and TRBJ1-1): SAVISQKPSRDICQRGTSLTIQCQVDSQVTMMFWYRQQPGQSLTLIATANQGSEATYESGFVIDKFPISRPNLTFSTLTVSNMSPEDSSIYLCSVERQTMNTEAFFGQGTRLTVV.

The V gene is TRBV6-5, the J gene TRBJ1-2, with TRBD1 as a possible D gene (6 bases). CDR3 length: 13 amino acids. Germline V CDR1 and CDR2: MNHEY, SVGAGI. Trimming left V 3 bases short and J 8 bases short, with 13 bases between. The CDR3 sequence is CASSYGGARGYTF. Written as DNA, the CDR3 is TGTGCCAGCAGTTATGGGGGGGCGCGGGGCTACACCTTC.